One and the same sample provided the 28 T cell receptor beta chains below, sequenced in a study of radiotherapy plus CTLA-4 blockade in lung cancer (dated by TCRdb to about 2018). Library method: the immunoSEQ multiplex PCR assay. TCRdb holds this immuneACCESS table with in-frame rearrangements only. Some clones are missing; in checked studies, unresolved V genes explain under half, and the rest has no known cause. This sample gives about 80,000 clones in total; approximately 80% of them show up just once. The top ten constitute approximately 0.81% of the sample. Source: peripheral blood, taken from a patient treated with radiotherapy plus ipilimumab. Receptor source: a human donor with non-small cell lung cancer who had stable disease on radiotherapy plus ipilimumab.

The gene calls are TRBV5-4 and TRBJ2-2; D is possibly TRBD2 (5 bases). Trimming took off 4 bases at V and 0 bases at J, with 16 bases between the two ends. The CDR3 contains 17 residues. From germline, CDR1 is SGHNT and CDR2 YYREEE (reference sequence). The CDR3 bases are TGTGCCAGCAGCGCCGATCTAGCTCAGTCGAACACCGGGGAGCTGTTTTTT. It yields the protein CASSADLAQSNTGELFF.

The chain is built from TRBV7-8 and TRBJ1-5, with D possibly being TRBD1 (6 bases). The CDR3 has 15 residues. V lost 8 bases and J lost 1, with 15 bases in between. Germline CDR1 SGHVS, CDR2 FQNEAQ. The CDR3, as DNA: TGTGCCAGCGAGGGAACAGGGCTGAGCAATCAGCCCCAGCATTTT. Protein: CASEGTGLSNQPQHF.

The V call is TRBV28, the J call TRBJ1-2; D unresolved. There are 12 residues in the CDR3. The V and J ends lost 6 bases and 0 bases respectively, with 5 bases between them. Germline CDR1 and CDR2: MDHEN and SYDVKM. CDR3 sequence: CASSTTNYGYTF. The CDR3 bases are TGTGCCAGCAGCACAACTAACTATGGCTACACCTTC.

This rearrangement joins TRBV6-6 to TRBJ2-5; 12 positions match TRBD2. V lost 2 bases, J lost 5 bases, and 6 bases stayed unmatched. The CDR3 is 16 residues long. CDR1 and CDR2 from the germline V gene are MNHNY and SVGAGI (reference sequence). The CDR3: CASSYETTSGSETQYF. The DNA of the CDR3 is TGTGCCAGCAGTTACGAAACGACTAGCGGGAGTGAGACCCAGTACTTC.

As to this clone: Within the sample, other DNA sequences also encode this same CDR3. CDR3 DNA: TGTGCCAGCTCACCCGGGCTTAATGAAAAACTGTTTTTT. This encodes CASSPGLNEKLFF. The chain combines TRBV18 with TRBJ1-4; D is uncertain. The CDR3 loop spans 13 amino acids. Trimming shortened V by 3 bases and J by 4 bases, and 6 bases separated the two germline ends. The germline gives CDR1 KGHSH, CDR2 LQKENI.

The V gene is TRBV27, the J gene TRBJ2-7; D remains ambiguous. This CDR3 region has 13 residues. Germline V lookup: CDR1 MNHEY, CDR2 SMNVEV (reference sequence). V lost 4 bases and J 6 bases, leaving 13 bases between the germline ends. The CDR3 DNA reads TGTGCCAGCAGTTCAATGCCCCCGGGCGAGCAGTACTTC. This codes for CASSSMPPGEQYF.

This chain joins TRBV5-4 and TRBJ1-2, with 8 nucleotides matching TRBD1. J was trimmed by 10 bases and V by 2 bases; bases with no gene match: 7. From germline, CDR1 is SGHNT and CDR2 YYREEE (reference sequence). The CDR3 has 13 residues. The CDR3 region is CASSFSDRGFYTF. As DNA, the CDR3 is TGTGCCAGCAGCTTCTCCGACAGGGGATTCTACACCTTC.

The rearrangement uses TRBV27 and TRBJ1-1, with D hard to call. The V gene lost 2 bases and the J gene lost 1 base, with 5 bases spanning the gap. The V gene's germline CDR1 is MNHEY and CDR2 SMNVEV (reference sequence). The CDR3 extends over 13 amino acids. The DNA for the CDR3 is TGTGCCAGCAGTTTAGGTCCGAACACTGAAGCTTTCTTT. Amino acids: CASSLGPNTEAFF.

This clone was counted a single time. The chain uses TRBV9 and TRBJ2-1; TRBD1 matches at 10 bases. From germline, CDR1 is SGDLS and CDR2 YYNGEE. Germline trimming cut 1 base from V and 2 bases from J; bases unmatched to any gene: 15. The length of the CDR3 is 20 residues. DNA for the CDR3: TGTGCCAGCAGCGTAAGTCTCCCCCGAGACAGGGGGCTAACCTACAATGAGCAGTTCTTC. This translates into CASSVSLPRDRGLTYNEQFF.

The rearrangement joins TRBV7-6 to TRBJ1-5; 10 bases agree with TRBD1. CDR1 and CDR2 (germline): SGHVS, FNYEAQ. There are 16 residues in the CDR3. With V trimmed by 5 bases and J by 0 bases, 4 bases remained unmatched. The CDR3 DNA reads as TGTGCCAGCAGCCTGACAGGGGGCCATAGCAATCAGCCCCAGCATTTT. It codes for CASSLTGGHSNQPQHF.

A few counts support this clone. CDR3 DNA sequence: TGTGCCAGCAGCTTTCGACTAGCGGGGGGGCAAGAGACCCAGTACTTC. It is translated as CASSFRLAGGQETQYF. The chain links TRBV7-2 to TRBJ2-5, with 14 bases lining up with TRBD2. Germline CDR1 is SGHTA and CDR2 is FQGNSA. The CDR3 is 16 residues long. V shed 3 bases, J shed 2 bases, and the junction held 2 bases outside the gene matches.

DNA of the CDR3: TGTGCCAGCAGCTTTGTCAGTCTCTATAATTCACCCCTCCACTTT. This translates into CASSFVSLYNSPLHF. The chain links TRBV12-1 to TRBJ1-6; TRBD1 is the table's D call and was not checked against the DNA. TRBV12-1 is labeled a pseudogene. There are 15 residues in the CDR3.

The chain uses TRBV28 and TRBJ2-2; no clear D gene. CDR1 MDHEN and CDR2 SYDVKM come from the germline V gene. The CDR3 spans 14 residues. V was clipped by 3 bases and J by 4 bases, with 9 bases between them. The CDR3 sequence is CASSLPLPTGELFF. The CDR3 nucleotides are TGTGCCAGCAGTTTGCCTCTCCCCACCGGGGAGCTGTTTTTT.

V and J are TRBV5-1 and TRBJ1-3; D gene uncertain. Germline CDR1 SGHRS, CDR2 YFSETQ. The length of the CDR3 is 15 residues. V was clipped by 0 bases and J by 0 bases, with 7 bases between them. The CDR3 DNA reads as TGCGCCAGCAGCTTGGGCGAAAACTCTGGAAACACCATATATTTT. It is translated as CASSLGENSGNTIYF.

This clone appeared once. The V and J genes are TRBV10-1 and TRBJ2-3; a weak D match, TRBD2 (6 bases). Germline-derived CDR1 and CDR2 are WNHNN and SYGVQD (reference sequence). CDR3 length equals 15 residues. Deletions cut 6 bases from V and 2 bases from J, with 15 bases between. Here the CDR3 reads CASSPGGVDTDTQYF. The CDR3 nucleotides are TGCGCCAGCAGCCCAGGAGGGGTGGACACAGATACGCAGTATTTT.

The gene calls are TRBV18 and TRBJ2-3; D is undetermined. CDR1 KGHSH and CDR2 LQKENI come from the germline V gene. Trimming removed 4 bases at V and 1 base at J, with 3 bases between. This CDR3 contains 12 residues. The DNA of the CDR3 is TGTGCCAGCTCACTACGCACAGATACGCAGTATTTT. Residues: CASSLRTDTQYF.

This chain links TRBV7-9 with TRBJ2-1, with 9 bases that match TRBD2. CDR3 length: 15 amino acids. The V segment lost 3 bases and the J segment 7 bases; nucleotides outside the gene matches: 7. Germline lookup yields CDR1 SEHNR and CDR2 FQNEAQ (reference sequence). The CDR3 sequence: CASSFSRGGRNEQFF. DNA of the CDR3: TGTGCCAGCAGCTTCTCGCGGGGGGGCCGAAATGAGCAGTTCTTC.

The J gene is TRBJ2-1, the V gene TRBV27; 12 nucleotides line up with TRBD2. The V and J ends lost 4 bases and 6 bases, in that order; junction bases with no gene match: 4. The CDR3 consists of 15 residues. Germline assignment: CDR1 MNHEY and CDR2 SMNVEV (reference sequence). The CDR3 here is CASSSSGGAVNEQFF. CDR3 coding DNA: TGTGCCAGCAGTTCTAGCGGGGGGGCCGTCAATGAGCAGTTCTTC.

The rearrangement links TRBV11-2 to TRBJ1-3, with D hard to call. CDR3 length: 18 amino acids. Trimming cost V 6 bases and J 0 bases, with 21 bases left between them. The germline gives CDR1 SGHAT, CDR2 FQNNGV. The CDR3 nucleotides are TGTGCCAGCAGAGAAGCGTGGTCACGCCAGAGCTCTGGAAACACCATATATTTT. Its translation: CASREAWSRQSSGNTIYF.

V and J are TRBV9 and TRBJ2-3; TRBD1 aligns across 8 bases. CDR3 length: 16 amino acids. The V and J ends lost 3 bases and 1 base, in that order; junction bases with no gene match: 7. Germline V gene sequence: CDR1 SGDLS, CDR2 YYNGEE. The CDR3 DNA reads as TGTGCCAGCAGCGCCCAGGGGGCGCGTGGCACAGATACGCAGTATTTT. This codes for CASSAQGARGTDTQYF. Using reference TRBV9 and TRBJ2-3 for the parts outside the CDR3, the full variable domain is DSGVTQTPKHLITATGQRVTLRCSPRSGDLSVYWYQQSLDQGLQFLIQYYNGEERAKGNILERFSAQQFPDLHSELNLSSLELGDSALYFCASSAQGARGTDTQYFGPGTRLTVL.

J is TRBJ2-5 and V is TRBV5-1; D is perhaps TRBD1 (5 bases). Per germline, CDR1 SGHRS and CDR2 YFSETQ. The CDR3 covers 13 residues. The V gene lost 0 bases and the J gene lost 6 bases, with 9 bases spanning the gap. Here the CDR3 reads CASSLETAKTQYF. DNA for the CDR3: TGCGCCAGCAGCTTGGAGACAGCGAAGACCCAGTACTTC.

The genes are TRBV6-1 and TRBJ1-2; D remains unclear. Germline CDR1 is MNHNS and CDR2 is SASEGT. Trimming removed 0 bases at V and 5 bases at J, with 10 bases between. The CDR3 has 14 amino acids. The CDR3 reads CASSEAPSSYGYTF. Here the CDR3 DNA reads TGTGCCAGCAGTGAAGCGCCAAGTTCATATGGCTACACCTTC.

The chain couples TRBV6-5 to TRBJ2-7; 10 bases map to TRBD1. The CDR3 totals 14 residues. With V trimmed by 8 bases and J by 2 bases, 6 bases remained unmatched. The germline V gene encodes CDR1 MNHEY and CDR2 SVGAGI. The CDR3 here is CASRLGQGPYEQYF. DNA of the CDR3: TGTGCCAGCCGTCTGGGACAGGGGCCCTACGAGCAGTACTTC.

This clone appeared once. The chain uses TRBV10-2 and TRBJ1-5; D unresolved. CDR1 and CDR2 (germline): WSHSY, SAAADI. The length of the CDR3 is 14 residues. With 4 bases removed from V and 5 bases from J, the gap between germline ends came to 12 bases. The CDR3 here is CASSGPSPDQPQHF. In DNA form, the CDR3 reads TGCGCCAGCAGTGGGCCCAGTCCTGATCAGCCCCAGCATTTT.

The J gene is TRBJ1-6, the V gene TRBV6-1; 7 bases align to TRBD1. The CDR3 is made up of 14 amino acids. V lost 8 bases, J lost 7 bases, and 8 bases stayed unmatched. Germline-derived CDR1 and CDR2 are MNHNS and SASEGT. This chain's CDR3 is CASGAGTDNSPLHF. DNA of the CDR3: TGTGCCAGCGGGGCCGGGACAGACAATTCACCCCTCCACTTT.

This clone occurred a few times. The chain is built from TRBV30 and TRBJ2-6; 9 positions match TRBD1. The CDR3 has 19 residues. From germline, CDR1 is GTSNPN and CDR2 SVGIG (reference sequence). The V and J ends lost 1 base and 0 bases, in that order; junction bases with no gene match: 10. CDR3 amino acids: CAWSADRGQGVSGANVLTF. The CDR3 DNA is TGTGCCTGGAGTGCCGATAGGGGACAGGGTGTCTCTGGGGCCAACGTCCTGACTTTC.

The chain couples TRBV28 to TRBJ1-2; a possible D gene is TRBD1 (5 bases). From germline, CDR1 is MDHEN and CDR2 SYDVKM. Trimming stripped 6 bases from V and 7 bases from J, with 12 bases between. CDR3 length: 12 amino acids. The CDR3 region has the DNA TGTGCCAGCAGACTGACAGAATCTGGCTACACCTTC. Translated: CASRLTESGYTF.

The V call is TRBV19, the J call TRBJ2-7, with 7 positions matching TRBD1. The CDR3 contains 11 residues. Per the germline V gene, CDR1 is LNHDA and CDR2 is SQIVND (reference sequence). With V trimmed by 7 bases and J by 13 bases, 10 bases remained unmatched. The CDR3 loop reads CASIYRDSKYF. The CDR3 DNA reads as TGTGCCAGTATATACCGGGACAGCAAATACTTC.